This T cell receptor (beta chain) is from a study of cytomegalovirus exposure and HLA in healthy donors. This clone was seen more than once but under ten times. Amplification used 60 Vbeta primers and 13 Jbeta primers. Generated by immunoSEQ multiplex PCR, the TCRdb table keeps only in-frame clones and is missing some. The sample holds around 90,000 clones, approximately 80% seen once. The CDR3 runs to 13 residues. J gave up 9 bases and V 3 bases, and 8 bases lay outside the gene matches. The germline V gene encodes CDR1 GTSNPN and CDR2 SVGIG (reference sequence). The material sequenced was PBMCs. The source of this sequence is a male donor in good health and CMV-seropositive. This chain joins TRBV30 and TRBJ2-4, with 7 bases identical to TRBD1. The CDR3 spells CAWRRARGSIQYF. The CDR3 DNA is TGTGCCTGGAGACGGGCCAGGGGGAGCATTCAGTACTTC. Full variable domain (remainder filled in from reference TRBV30 and TRBJ2-4): SQTIHQWPATLVQPVGSPLSLECTVEGTSNPNLYWYRQAAGRGLQLLFYSVGIGQISSEVPQNLSASRPQDRQFILSSKKLLLSDSGFYLCAWRRARGSIQYFGAGTRLSVL.